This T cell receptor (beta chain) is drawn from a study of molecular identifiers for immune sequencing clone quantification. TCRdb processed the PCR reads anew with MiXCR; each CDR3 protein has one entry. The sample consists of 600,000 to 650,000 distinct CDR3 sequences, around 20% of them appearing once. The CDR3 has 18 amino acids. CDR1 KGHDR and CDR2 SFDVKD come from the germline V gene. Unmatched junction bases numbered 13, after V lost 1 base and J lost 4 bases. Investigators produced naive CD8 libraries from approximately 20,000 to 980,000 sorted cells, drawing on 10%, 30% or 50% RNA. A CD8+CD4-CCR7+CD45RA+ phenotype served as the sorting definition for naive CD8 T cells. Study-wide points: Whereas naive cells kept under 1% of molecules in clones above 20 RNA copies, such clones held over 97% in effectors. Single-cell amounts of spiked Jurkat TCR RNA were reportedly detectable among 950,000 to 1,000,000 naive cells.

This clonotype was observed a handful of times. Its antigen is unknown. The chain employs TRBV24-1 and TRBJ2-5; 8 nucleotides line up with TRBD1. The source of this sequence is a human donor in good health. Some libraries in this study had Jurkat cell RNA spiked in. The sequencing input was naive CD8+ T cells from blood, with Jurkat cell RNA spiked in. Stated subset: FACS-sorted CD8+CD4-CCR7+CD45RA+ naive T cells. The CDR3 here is CATSDFGPVQGGRETQYF. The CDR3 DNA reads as TGTGCCACCAGTGATTTCGGTCCGGTACAGGGGGGTAGAGAGACCCAGTACTTC.